Presented here are 32 T cell receptor beta chains from one specimen sequenced in a study of T cells in tuberculosis (dated by TCRdb to 2016 to 2019). The library was obtained by the immunoSEQ multiplex PCR assay. TCRdb re-hosts the immuneACCESS table, in-frame sequences only. Its copies lack some clones; in the studies checked, an unresolved V gene accounts for under half of them, and the cause for the rest is not known. The sample includes tens of thousands of clones, with roughly 92% observed a single time. Of the sample, roughly 7.2% falls within the top ten clones. The sample taken for sequencing was PBMCs. All receptors come from a donor between 10 and 35 years old with latent tuberculosis or without tuberculosis infection.

V is TRBV7-8 and J is TRBJ1-5; D is uncertain. The CDR3 has 15 amino acids. Looked up from germline, CDR1 is SGHVS and CDR2 is FQNEAQ. Trimming cost V 5 bases and J 4 bases, with 15 bases left between them. The CDR3: CASSPSRRRNQPQHF. In DNA, the CDR3 is TGTGCCAGCAGCCCCTCGAGGCGGAGAAATCAGCCCCAGCATTTT.

The rearrangement uses TRBV19 and TRBJ2-3; D is possibly TRBD2 (6 bases). Looked up from germline, CDR1 is LNHDA and CDR2 is SQIVND (reference sequence). The CDR3 length is 15 residues. V was pared by 3 bases and J by 2 bases, with 12 bases between. DNA for the CDR3: TGTGCCAGTAGTATGGGGACTGAACTCACAGATACGCAGTATTTT. Its protein product is CASSMGTELTDTQYF.

This clone was seen only once. The chain joins TRBV29-1 to TRBJ1-1; D is perhaps TRBD1 (5 bases). Germline CDR1 is SQVTM and CDR2 is ANQGSEA. The germline V and J ends were trimmed by 7 bases and 2 bases, with 11 bases remaining between them. This CDR3 comprises 12 residues. CDR3: CSGATANTEAFF. The CDR3 DNA sequence: TGCAGCGGTGCGACAGCAAACACTGAAGCTTTCTTT.

This chain links TRBV5-1 with TRBJ2-3; 8 positions match TRBD2. The CDR3 loop spans 16 amino acids. Germline CDR1 and CDR2: SGHRS and YFSETQ. V shed 7 bases and J 1 base; nucleotides not matched to a gene: 11. This CDR3 reads CASRLIPRGGTDTQYF. The CDR3 DNA is TGCGCCAGCCGGCTTATCCCGCGGGGGGGCACAGATACGCAGTATTTT.

The V and J genes are TRBV7-3 and TRBJ2-2, with TRBD2 as a possible D gene (5 bases). V lost 4 bases and J 1 base, leaving 31 bases between the germline ends. The CDR3 loop spans 22 amino acids. CDR1 SGHTA and CDR2 FQGTGA come from the germline V gene. CDR3 DNA: TGTGCCAGCAGCTATCTCGTTGACTGGGAGAGAACCAAGCGGCAGAACACCGGGGAGCTGTTTTTT. Its protein product is CASSYLVDWERTKRQNTGELFF.

This CDR3 is CASSVTALNTEAFF. The CDR3 region has the DNA TGTGCCAGCAGCGTTACAGCACTGAACACTGAAGCTTTCTTT. V and J are TRBV7-3 and TRBJ1-1; D is unresolved. CDR3 length: 14 amino acids. V was cut by 5 bases and J by 0 bases, with 10 bases left in between. In germline, CDR1 is SGHTA, CDR2 FQGTGA. The full variable domain, rest sourced from reference TRBV7-3 and TRBJ1-1, is GAGVSQTPSNKVTEKGKYVELRCDPISGHTALYWYRQSLGQGPEFLIYFQGTGAADDSGLPNDRFFAVRPEGSVSTLKIQRTERGDSAVYLCASSVTALNTEAFFGQGTRLTVV.

The J gene is TRBJ1-1, the V gene TRBV29-1, with D maybe TRBD1 (6 bases). Germline V gene data show CDR1 as SQVTM and CDR2 as ANQGSEA. This CDR3 region has 14 residues. The V and J ends lost 3 bases and 5 bases respectively, with 16 bases between them. The CDR3: CSVETRGPKTEAFF. For the CDR3, the DNA is TGCAGCGTTGAGACCAGGGGCCCGAAGACTGAAGCTTTCTTT.

The CDR3 loop is CASSVGGESTYEQYF. The DNA of the CDR3 is TGTGCCAGCAGCGTGGGAGGGGAGTCCACCTACGAGCAGTACTTC. The rearrangement joins TRBV9 to TRBJ2-7; TRBD2 aligns across 7 bases. The germline gives CDR1 SGDLS, CDR2 YYNGEE. The CDR3 has 15 amino acids. J gave up 2 bases and V 2 bases, and 7 bases lay outside the gene matches.

This chain connects TRBV5-4 to TRBJ1-5; D not certain. The CDR3 consists of 17 residues. Trimming took off 4 bases at V and 3 bases at J, with 20 bases between the two ends. Per the germline V gene, CDR1 is SGHNT and CDR2 is YYREEE (reference sequence). CDR3 sequence (DNA): TGTGCCAGCAGCAAACTGGGCCCAGGTTTTGACAATCAGCCCCAGCATTTT. Residues: CASSKLGPGFDNQPQHF.

The chain carries TRBV7-3 and TRBJ2-3; 9 bases map to TRBD2. V shed 1 base, J shed 2 bases, and the junction held 1 base outside the gene matches. Per germline, CDR1 SGHTA and CDR2 FQGTGA. The CDR3 is 15 residues long. The CDR3 reads CASSLRTSDTDTQYF. CDR3 coding DNA: TGTGCCAGCAGCTTAAGGACTAGCGACACAGATACGCAGTATTTT.

This chain uses TRBV7-2 with TRBJ1-2; 9 nucleotides align to TRBD1. This CDR3 comprises 14 residues. Germline assignment: CDR1 SGHTA and CDR2 FQGNSA. Trimming removed 5 bases from V and 4 bases from J; junction bases left unmatched: 5. As DNA, the CDR3 is TGTGCCAGCAGCACTACAGGGGGCGGCTATGGCTACACCTTC. Its translation is CASSTTGGGYGYTF.

CDR3 sequence reads: CASSRTGTNEKLFF. The CDR3 coding sequence is TGTGCCAGCAGTCGTACAGGGACAAATGAAAAACTGTTTTTT. The V gene is TRBV7-6, the J gene TRBJ1-4, with D maybe TRBD1 (6 bases). Per germline, CDR1 SGHVS and CDR2 FNYEAQ. The length of the CDR3 is 14 residues. The V end lost 6 bases, the J end lost 5 bases, and 13 bases lay between the germline ends. The complete variable domain, with remaining parts taken from reference TRBV7-6 and TRBJ1-4, reads GAGVSQSPRYKVTKRGQDVALRCDPISGHVSLYWYRQALGQGPEFLTYFNYEAQQDKSGLPNDRFSAERPEGSISTLTIQRTEQRDSAMYRCASSRTGTNEKLFFGSGTQLSVL.

The J gene is TRBJ1-4, the V gene TRBV28; TRBD1 matches 8 bases. CDR1 and CDR2 (germline): MDHEN, SYDVKM. The CDR3 extends over 16 amino acids. Trimming cost V 5 bases and J 3 bases; bases outside gene matches: 8. CDR3 protein: CASSAQGARANEKLFF. Written as DNA, the CDR3 is TGTGCCAGCAGTGCGCAGGGGGCTCGAGCTAATGAAAAACTGTTTTTT.

V and J are TRBV2 and TRBJ2-7; the match to TRBD2 covers 11 bases. The CDR3 covers 15 residues. CDR1 is SNHLY and CDR2 is FYNNEI in the germline V gene. V was clipped by 6 bases and J by 1 base; unmatched bases: 5. DNA for the CDR3: TGTGCCAGCAGAGCGACTAGCGGGGTATCCTACGAGCAGTACTTC. Its protein is CASRATSGVSYEQYF.

The chain has TRBV5-6 and TRBJ1-3; D is undetermined. Germline V gives CDR1 SGHDT, CDR2 YYEEEE. Trimming took off 1 base at V and 4 bases at J, with 9 bases between the two ends. The CDR3 is 14 residues long. The chain's CDR3 is CASSLRGIGNTIYF. CDR3 DNA: TGTGCCAGCAGCTTGAGAGGGATCGGAAACACCATATATTTT.

This rearrangement joins TRBV25-1 to TRBJ2-3; 9 positions match TRBD2. This CDR3 spans 17 amino acids. Trimming took 2 bases from V and 2 from J; bases not matched to a gene: 8. Looked up from germline, CDR1 is MGHDK and CDR2 is SYGVNS. The CDR3 sequence is CASSERSGGNPTDTQYF. DNA for the CDR3: TGTGCCAGCAGTGAACGGAGCGGGGGGAATCCCACAGATACGCAGTATTTT.

The V call is TRBV19, the J call TRBJ1-6; D may be TRBD1 (5 bases). Germline CDR1 and CDR2: LNHDA and SQIVND (reference sequence). The CDR3 length is 15 residues. V lost 5 bases to trimming and J lost 0 bases, with 8 bases between them. For the CDR3, the DNA is TGTGCCAGTAGTCCAGACAGCTCCTATAATTCACCCCTCCACTTT. Translation: CASSPDSSYNSPLHF. The full variable domain, in which reference TRBV19 and TRBJ1-6 provide the parts outside the CDR3, is DGGITQSPKYLFRKEGQNVTLSCEQNLNHDAMYWYRQDPGQGLRLIYYSQIVNDFQKGDIAEGYSVSREKKESFPLTVTSAQKNPTAFYLCASSPDSSYNSPLHFGNGTRLTVT.

The chain combines TRBV6-1 with TRBJ1-1; D not resolved. The CDR3 is 12 amino acids. The germline V gene encodes CDR1 MNHNS and CDR2 SASEGT. V dropped 9 bases and J dropped 4 bases, with 12 bases sitting between them. CDR3 nucleotide sequence: TGTGCCAGTACCCGGGGTCCCACTGAAGCTTTCTTT. Residues: CASTRGPTEAFF.

The chain links TRBV4-3 to TRBJ2-6; possibly TRBD1 for D (5 bases). The CDR3 has 19 amino acids. Germline lookup yields CDR1 LGHNA and CDR2 YSLEER. The ends were cut back, 0 bases at V and 0 bases at J, with 15 bases in the middle. The CDR3 reads CASSQDRAQVNSGANVLTF. CDR3 in DNA: TGCGCCAGCAGCCAAGACAGGGCACAGGTTAACTCTGGGGCCAACGTCCTGACTTTC.

The chain carries TRBV19 and TRBJ1-2, with no clear D. The germline CDR1 and CDR2 sequences are LNHDA and SQIVND (reference sequence). V lost 5 bases and J 0 bases, leaving 10 bases between the germline ends. The CDR3 length is 14 residues. The CDR3 DNA reads TGTGCCAGTAGTCCCTCGTCGTCTAACTATGGCTACACCTTC. It is translated as CASSPSSSNYGYTF.

The chain employs TRBV27 and TRBJ1-2; TRBD1 matches at 7 bases. After removal of 2 bases from V and 7 bases from J, the junction contained 10 bases not matched to a gene. This CDR3 is built from 15 residues. The germline gives CDR1 MNHEY, CDR2 SMNVEV (reference sequence). CDR3: CASSLNRGRGVGYTF. CDR3 bases: TGTGCCAGCAGTTTAAATAGGGGCAGGGGGGTTGGCTACACCTTC.

J is TRBJ1-4 and V is TRBV21-1. TRBV21-1 is recorded as a pseudogene. CDR3 length equals 15 residues. The CDR3 loop reads CASSKGREVIRKLFF. In DNA form, the CDR3 reads TGTGCCAGCAGCAAGGGAAGGGAGGTCATCCGAAAACTGTTTTTT.

This chain links TRBV4-1 with TRBJ2-7; 8 bases map to TRBD1. Germline lookup yields CDR1 MGHRA and CDR2 YSYEKL. The CDR3 covers 17 residues. With 0 bases clipped from V and 0 bases from J, the junction kept 7 bases outside the gene matches. The CDR3 reads CASSQDPGGANSYEQYF. The CDR3, as DNA: TGCGCCAGCAGCCAAGACCCAGGGGGCGCAAACTCCTACGAGCAGTACTTC.

The gene calls are TRBV9 and TRBJ2-7; TRBD2 agrees at 10 bases. Germline V gene data show CDR1 as SGDLS and CDR2 as YYNGEE. With V trimmed by 0 bases and J by 3 bases, 3 bases remained unmatched. The CDR3 is 15 amino acids. The CDR3 reads CASSVALAGVYEQYF. CDR3 DNA sequence: TGTGCCAGCAGCGTAGCCCTAGCGGGGGTCTACGAGCAGTACTTC.

The genes are TRBV9 and TRBJ2-1, with 12 nucleotides matching TRBD1. V shed 0 bases and J 13 bases; nucleotides not matched to a gene: 5. Per the germline V gene, CDR1 is SGDLS and CDR2 is YYNGEE. The CDR3 sequence is 14 residues long. As DNA, the CDR3 is TGTGCCAGCAGCGTAGCCTTGGGGACAGGGGGCCAGTTCTTC. Translated, it gives CASSVALGTGGQFF.

This chain connects TRBV19 to TRBJ2-7; 7 nucleotides line up with TRBD1. Trimming removed 5 bases from V and 0 bases from J; junction bases left unmatched: 7. Germline V gene sequence: CDR1 LNHDA, CDR2 SQIVND (reference sequence). There are 15 residues in the CDR3. CDR3 loop: CASSLQSGGSYEQYF. CDR3 in DNA: TGTGCCAGTAGTCTTCAATCAGGGGGCTCCTACGAGCAGTACTTC.

This chain links TRBV6-5 with TRBJ1-1; tentatively, D is TRBD1 (6 bases). V was trimmed by 6 bases and J by 9 bases, leaving 11 bases between them. The germline V gene encodes CDR1 MNHEY and CDR2 SVGAGI. The CDR3 runs 11 residues. The CDR3 spells CASRQQGKAFF. The DNA of the CDR3 is TGTGCCAGCAGGCAACAGGGTAAAGCTTTCTTT.

The chain is built from TRBV9 and TRBJ2-7; perhaps TRBD1 as D (6 bases). V shed 2 bases and J shed 6 bases, with 9 bases lying between them. The CDR3 loop spans 12 amino acids. The germline V gene encodes CDR1 SGDLS and CDR2 YYNGEE. The CDR3, as DNA: TGTGCCAGCAGCGTTACAGGGAGCGAGCAGTACTTC. Amino acid sequence: CASSVTGSEQYF.

The rearrangement uses TRBV27 and TRBJ1-5, with D perhaps TRBD1 (5 bases). The V end was cut by 8 bases, the J end by 0 bases, with 14 bases between. The germline gives CDR1 MNHEY, CDR2 SMNVEV (reference sequence). This CDR3 region has 15 residues. The CDR3 loop reads CASGAGPFSNQPQHF. As DNA, the CDR3 is TGTGCCAGCGGGGCAGGGCCGTTTAGCAATCAGCCCCAGCATTTT.

This chain joins TRBV7-8 and TRBJ2-4; 9 nucleotides agree with TRBD1. The CDR3 totals 16 residues. From germline, CDR1 is SGHVS and CDR2 FQNEAQ. V lost 5 bases to trimming and J lost 0 bases; unmatched junction nucleotides: 5. The CDR3 nucleotides read TGTGCCAGCAGCCCCGGGACAGGGCTAGCCAAAAACATTCAGTACTTC. This translates into CASSPGTGLAKNIQYF. Combining the CDR3 with reference TRBV7-8 and TRBJ2-4 gives the whole variable domain GAGVSQSPRYKVAKRGQDVALRCDPISGHVSLFWYQQALGQGPEFLTYFQNEAQLDKSGLPSDRFFAERPEGSVSTLKIQRTQQEDSAVYLCASSPGTGLAKNIQYFGAGTRLSVL.

CDR3 in DNA: TGTGCCAGCAGCTACACCGGGACAGGCTACGAGCAGTACTTC. It specifies CASSYTGTGYEQYF. The chain employs TRBV5-4 and TRBJ2-7; 8 nucleotides line up with TRBD1. Trimming took 3 bases from V and 3 from J; bases not matched to a gene: 5. This CDR3 is built from 14 residues. Germline V lookup: CDR1 SGHNT, CDR2 YYREEE (reference sequence).

The chain has TRBV27 and TRBJ2-7; no definite D call. Germline V gene sequence: CDR1 MNHEY, CDR2 SMNVEV (reference sequence). The V gene lost 3 bases and the J gene lost 4 bases, with 13 bases spanning the gap. The length of the CDR3 is 14 residues. CDR3 nucleotide sequence: TGTGCCAGCAGTTTGGCGGAGACCGATTACGAGCAGTACTTC. This gives the protein CASSLAETDYEQYF.